The clone carrying this T cell receptor (beta chain) qualifies as medium-sized. Per the study methods: Amplifying reference gene primers gave estimates of nucleated cell counts. Using immunoSEQ multiplex PCR, the repertoire was profiled, and TCRdb retains in-frame clones only, with some absent. V and J calls and clone size are given by that table; D and trimming were obtained from the DNA. The data hold about 260,000 clones, with 85% to 90% observed a single time. Trimming took 0 bases from V and 3 from J; bases not matched to a gene: 7. Germline CDR1 is SGHDN and CDR2 is FVKESK. The CDR3 totals 17 residues. This sample was included in a study of blood T cell repertoires in COVID-19. Overall study: The United States, Italy and Spain were the sources of the acute and convalescent COVID-19 samples. From T cells, B-cell-depleted T cells, or PBMCs came the material, which was cDNA or gDNA.

The TCR comes from a woman aged 35 to 49 with acute or convalescent COVID-19. The sequencing sample was made of peripheral blood. The chain employs TRBV14 and TRBJ2-2; 7 bases are shared with TRBD1. Written as DNA, the CDR3 is TGTGCCAGCAGCCAAGATAAAGGGGGCATGGACACCGGGGAGCTGTTTTTT. The encoded protein is CASSQDKGGMDTGELFF.